This record looks at one TCR beta chain sequence and its context. In this sample, this clonotype turned up once. Which antigen it targets is not known. The input lacks base qualities; no much larger clone sits a single base away. Evidence from a single read is weak. The data were obtained in a study of CD8 T cells in Susac syndrome (dated by TCRdb to the late 2010s). The study in broad terms: The study used repertoire sequencing to test whether antigen drove CD8+ T cell activation and differentiation in Susac syndrome.

RNA was extracted using the RNeasy kit, and roughly 0.45 to 1 microgram was reverse transcribed with random hexamers. The immunoSEQ multiplex PCR assay, covering 54 Vbeta and 13 Jbeta segments, was used to amplify TCR beta CDR3 regions. To correct PCR amplification bias, a synthetic template baseline was used for both primer optimization and computational correction. On the authors' methods: Reads were assigned to V, D and J genes according to IMGT and analyzed in immunoSEQ Analyzer, with only productive sequences retained. To calculate clonality, Shannon entropy was normalized by log2 of the number of productive unique sequences and then subtracted from one. For each patient and control, public and private clones were evaluated within the 100 most prevalent clones. Clones were defined as Susac-specific when absent from the healthy and MS cohorts, from about 970 published viral clones and from other ImmuneACCESS disease sequences. TCRdb reanalyzed the raw reads on its own, using fastp at Q25 for trimming and MiXCR for clone calling, and kept in-frame beta chains. Rows are unified per CDR3 protein, each entry keeping the most common DNA and genes. The authors' filters were not applied to this entry. The sample has about 210,000 distinct CDR3 sequences on record, roughly 95% of them singletons. The ten largest clonotypes hold approximately 0.094% of the sample.

From cysteine to phenylalanine, the CDR3 is 13 amino acids long. The DNA shown is the 39-base CDR3, in frame from base 1. The junction shows trimming of 2 bases on V and 12 bases on J, and the gene matches do not reach 4 bases of it. CDR1 and CDR2 (LGHNA, YSLEER) derive from the germline V gene. The full study reports these points: The number of individuals in the TCR sequencing and HLA analysis was acknowledged as relatively small.

Peripheral blood CD8+ and CD4+ T cells from healthy donors, Susac syndrome patients and multiple sclerosis patients were profiled using high-throughput TCR beta sequencing. Healthy donors were age- and sex-matched controls. Bulk CD8+ and CD4+ T cells were purified magnetically by negative isolation, whereas CD8+ TEMRA cells were enriched by FACS. Blood was collected in EDTA tubes and processed within 24 hours, with PBMCs isolated through density gradient centrifugation. PBMCs intended for TCR sequencing were cryopreserved in liquid nitrogen and were subsequently thawed in a 37 degrees C water bath. The sorted or isolated CD4+, CD8+ and CD8+ TEMRA cells reached a purity of at least 90%.

The sample comprised CD4+ T cells from PBMCs. This TCR was sampled from a human donor in good health. Rearrangement joined TRBV4-3 to TRBJ1-6; TRBD1 fits 7 bases in the junction. The bases are TGCGCCAGCAGCCAAAGACAGGGATTACCCCTCCACTTT. It specifies CASSQRQGLPLHF.